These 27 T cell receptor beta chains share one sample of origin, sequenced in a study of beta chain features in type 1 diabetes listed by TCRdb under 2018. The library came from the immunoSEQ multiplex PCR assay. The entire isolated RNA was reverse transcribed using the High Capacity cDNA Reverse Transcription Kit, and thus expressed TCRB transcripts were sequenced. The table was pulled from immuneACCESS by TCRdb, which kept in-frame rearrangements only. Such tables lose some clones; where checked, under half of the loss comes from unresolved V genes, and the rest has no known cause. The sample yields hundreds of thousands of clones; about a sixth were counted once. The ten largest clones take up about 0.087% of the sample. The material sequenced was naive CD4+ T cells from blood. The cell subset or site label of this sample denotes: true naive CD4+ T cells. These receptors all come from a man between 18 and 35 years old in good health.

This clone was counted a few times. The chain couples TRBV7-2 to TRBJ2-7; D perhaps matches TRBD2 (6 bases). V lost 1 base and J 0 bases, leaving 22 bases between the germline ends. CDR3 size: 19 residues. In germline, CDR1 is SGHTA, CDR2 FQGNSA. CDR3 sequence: CASSLVPPRYGGNSYEQYF. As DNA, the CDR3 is TGTGCCAGCAGCTTAGTACCCCCTCGTTACGGCGGGAACTCCTACGAGCAGTACTTC.

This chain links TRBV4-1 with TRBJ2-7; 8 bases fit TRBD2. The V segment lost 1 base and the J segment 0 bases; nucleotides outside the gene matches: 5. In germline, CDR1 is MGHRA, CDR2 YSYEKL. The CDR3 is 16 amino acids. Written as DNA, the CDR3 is TGCGCCAGCAGCCAAGGAGGAAGCGGGAGCTCCTACGAGCAGTACTTC. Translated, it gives CASSQGGSGSSYEQYF.

CDR3 loop: CASSPRQGVVETEAFF. CDR3 nucleotides: TGTGCCAGCTCACCACGGCAGGGGGTAGTAGAGACTGAAGCTTTCTTT. V gene TRBV18 combines with J gene TRBJ1-1; 7 nucleotides match TRBD1. This CDR3 is 16 amino acids long. CDR1 KGHSH and CDR2 LQKENI come from the germline V gene. Unmatched junction bases numbered 10, after V lost 1 base and J lost 5 bases. The whole variable domain, filled in from reference TRBV18 and TRBJ1-1, reads NAGVMQNPRHLVRRRGQEARLRCSPMKGHSHVYWYRQLPEEGLKFMVYLQKENIIDESGMPKERFSAEFPKEGPSILRIQQVVRGDSAAYFCASSPRQGVVETEAFFGQGTRLTVV.

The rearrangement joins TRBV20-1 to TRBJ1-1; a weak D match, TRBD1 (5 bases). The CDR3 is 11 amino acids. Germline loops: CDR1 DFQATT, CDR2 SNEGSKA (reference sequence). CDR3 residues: CRGVRATEAFF. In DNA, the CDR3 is TGCAGGGGTGTCAGGGCGACTGAAGCTTTCTTT.

The CDR3 loop is CASSQGGGWGYMNTEAFF. For the CDR3, the DNA is TGTGCCAGCAGCCAAGGAGGAGGGTGGGGATACATGAACACTGAAGCTTTCTTT. The chain carries TRBV4-2 and TRBJ1-1; no clear D. The germline CDR1 and CDR2 sequences are LGHNA and YNFKEQ. V shed 1 base and J shed 0 bases, with 18 bases lying between them. The CDR3 has 18 amino acids.

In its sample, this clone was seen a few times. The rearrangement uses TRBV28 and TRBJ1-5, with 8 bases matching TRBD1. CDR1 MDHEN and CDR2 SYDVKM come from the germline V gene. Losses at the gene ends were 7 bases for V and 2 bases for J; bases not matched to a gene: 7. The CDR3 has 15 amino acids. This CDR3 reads CASTGWGQGNQPQHF. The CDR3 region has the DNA TGTGCCAGCACCGGGTGGGGACAGGGCAATCAGCCCCAGCATTTT.

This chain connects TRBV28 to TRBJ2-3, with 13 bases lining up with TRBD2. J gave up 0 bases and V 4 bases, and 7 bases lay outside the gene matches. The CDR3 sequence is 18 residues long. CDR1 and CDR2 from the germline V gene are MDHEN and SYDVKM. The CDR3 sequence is CASSSPGLAGHSTDTQYF. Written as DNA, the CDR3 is TGTGCCAGCAGTTCACCGGGACTAGCGGGACACAGCACAGATACGCAGTATTTT.

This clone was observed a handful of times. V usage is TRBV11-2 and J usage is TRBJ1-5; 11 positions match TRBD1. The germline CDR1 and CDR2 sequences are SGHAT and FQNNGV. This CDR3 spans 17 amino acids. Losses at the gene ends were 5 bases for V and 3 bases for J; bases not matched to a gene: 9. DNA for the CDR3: TGTGCCAGCAGCCCGGGGTTGGGACAGGGGGACAATCAGCCCCAGCATTTT. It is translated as CASSPGLGQGDNQPQHF.

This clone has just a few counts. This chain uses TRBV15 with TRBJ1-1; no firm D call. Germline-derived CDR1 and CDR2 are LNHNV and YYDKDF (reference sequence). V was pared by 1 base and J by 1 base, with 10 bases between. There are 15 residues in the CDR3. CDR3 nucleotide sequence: TGTGCCACCAGCAGAGCTCCCGTCCGGAACACTGAAGCTTTCTTT. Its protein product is CATSRAPVRNTEAFF. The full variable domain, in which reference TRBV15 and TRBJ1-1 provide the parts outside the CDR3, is DAMVIQNPRYQVTQFGKPVTLSCSQTLNHNVMYWYQQKSSQAPKLLFHYYDKDFNNEADTPDNFQSRRPNTSFCFLDIRSPGLGDTAMYLCATSRAPVRNTEAFFGQGTRLTVV.

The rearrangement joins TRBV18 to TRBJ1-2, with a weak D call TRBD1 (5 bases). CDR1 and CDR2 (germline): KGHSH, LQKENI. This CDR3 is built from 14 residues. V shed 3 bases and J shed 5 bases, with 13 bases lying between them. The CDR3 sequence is CASSPEEGRYGYTF. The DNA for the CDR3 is TGTGCCAGCTCACCGGAGGAGGGGCGATATGGCTACACCTTC.

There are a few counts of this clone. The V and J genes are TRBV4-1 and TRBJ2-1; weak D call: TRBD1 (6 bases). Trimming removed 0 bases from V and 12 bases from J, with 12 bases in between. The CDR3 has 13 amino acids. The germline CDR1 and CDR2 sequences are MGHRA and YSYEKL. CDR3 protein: CASSQDRTVGQFF. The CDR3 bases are TGCGCCAGCAGCCAAGATAGGACAGTCGGGCAGTTCTTC.

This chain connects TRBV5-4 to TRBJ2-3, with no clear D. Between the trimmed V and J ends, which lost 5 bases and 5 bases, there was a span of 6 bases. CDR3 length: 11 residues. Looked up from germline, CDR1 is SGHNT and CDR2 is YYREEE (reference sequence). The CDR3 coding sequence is TGTGCCAGCAGGGAGAAAGATACGCAGTATTTT. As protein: CASREKDTQYF.

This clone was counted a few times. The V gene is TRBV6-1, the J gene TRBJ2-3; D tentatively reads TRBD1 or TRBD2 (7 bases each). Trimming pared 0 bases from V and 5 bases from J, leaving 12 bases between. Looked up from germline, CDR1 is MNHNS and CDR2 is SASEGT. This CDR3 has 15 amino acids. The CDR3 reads CASSEAGGGRDTQYF. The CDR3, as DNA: TGTGCCAGCAGTGAAGCAGGGGGCGGGAGAGATACGCAGTATTTT.

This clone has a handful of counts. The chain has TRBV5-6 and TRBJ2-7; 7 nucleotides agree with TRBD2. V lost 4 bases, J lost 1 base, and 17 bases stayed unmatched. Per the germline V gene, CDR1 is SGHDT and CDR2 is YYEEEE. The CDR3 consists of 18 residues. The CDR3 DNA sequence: TGTGCCAGCAGCCACACACAATCCTGGCGGGACTATTCCTACGAGCAGTACTTC. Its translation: CASSHTQSWRDYSYEQYF.

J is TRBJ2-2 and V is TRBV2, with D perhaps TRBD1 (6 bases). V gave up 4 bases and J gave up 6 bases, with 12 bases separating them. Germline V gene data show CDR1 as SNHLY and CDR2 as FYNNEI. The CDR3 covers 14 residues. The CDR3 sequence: CASSVQGNPGELFF. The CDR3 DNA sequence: TGTGCCAGCAGTGTACAGGGAAATCCCGGGGAGCTGTTTTTT.

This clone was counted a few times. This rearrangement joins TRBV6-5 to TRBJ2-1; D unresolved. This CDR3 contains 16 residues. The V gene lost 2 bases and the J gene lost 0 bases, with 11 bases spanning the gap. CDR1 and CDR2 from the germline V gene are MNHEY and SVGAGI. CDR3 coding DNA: TGTGCCAGCAGTTACAGGCCCGGCTACTCCTACAATGAGCAGTTCTTC. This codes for CASSYRPGYSYNEQFF.

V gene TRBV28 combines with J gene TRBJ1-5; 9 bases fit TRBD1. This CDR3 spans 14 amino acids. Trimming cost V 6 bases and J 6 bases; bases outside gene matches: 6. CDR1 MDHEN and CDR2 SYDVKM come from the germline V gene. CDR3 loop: CASSFGQGRQPQHF. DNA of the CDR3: TGTGCCAGCAGCTTCGGACAGGGGCGTCAGCCCCAGCATTTT.

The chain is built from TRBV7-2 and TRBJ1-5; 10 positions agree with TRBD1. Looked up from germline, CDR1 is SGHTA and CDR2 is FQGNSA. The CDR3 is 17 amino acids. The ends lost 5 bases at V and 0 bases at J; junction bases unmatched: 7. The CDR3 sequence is CASSKQTGGYSNQPQHF. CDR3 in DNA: TGTGCCAGCAGCAAACAGACAGGGGGCTATAGCAATCAGCCCCAGCATTTT.

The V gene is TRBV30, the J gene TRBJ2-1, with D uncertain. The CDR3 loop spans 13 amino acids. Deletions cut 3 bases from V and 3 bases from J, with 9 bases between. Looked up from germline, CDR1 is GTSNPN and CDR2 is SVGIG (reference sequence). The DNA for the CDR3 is TGTGCCTGGAGGTCGAATATCTACAATGAGCAGTTCTTC. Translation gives CAWRSNIYNEQFF. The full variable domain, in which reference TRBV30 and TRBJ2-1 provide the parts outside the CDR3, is SQTIHQWPATLVQPVGSPLSLECTVEGTSNPNLYWYRQAAGRGLQLLFYSVGIGQISSEVPQNLSASRPQDRQFILSSKKLLLSDSGFYLCAWRSNIYNEQFFGPGTRLTVL.

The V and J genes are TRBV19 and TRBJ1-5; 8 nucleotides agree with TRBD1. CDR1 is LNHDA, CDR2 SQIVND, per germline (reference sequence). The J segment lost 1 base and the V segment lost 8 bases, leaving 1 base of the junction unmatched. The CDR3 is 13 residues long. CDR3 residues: CASRDRSNQPQHF. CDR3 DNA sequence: TGTGCCAGTCGGGACAGGAGCAATCAGCCCCAGCATTTT.

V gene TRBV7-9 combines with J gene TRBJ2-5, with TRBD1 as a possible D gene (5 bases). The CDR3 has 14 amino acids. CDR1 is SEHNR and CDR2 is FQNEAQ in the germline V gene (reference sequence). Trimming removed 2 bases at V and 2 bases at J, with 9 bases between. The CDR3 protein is CASSLTGRQETQYF. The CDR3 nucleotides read TGTGCCAGCAGCTTAACAGGAAGACAAGAGACCCAGTACTTC.

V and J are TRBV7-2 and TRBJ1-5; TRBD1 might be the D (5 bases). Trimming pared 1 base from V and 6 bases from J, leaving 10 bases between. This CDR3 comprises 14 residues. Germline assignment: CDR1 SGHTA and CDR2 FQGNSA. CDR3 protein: CASSLDGGLQPQHF. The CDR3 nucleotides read TGTGCCAGCAGCTTAGACGGGGGACTTCAGCCCCAGCATTTT.

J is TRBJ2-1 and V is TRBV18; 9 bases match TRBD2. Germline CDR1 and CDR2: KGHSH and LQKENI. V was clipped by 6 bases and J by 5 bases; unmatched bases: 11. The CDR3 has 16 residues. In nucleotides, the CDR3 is TGTGCCAGCTCCTGGAACTTAGCGGGGGCTAACAATGAGCAGTTCTTC. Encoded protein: CASSWNLAGANNEQFF. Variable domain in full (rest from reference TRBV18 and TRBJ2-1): NAGVMQNPRHLVRRRGQEARLRCSPMKGHSHVYWYRQLPEEGLKFMVYLQKENIIDESGMPKERFSAEFPKEGPSILRIQQVVRGDSAAYFCASSWNLAGANNEQFFGPGTRLTVL.

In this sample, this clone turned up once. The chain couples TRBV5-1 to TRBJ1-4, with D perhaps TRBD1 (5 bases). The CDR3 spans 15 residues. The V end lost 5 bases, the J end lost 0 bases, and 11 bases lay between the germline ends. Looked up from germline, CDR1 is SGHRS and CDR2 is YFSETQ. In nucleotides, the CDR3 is TGCGCCAGCAGAAGTTCGGGGGCAACTAATGAAAAACTGTTTTTT. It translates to CASRSSGATNEKLFF.

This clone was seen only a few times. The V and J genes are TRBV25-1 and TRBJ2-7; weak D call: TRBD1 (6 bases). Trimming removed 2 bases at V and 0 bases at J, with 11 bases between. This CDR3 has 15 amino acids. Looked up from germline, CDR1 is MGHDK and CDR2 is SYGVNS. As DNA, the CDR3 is TGTGCCAGCAGTGAAAGGGGGAGCCACTCCTACGAGCAGTACTTC. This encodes CASSERGSHSYEQYF.

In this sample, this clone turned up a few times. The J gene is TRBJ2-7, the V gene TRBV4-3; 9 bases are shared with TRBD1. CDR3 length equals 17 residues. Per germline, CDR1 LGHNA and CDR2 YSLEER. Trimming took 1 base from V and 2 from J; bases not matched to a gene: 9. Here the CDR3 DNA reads TGCGCCAGCAGCCAAGGGGGACAGGGATTGGATCCCTACGAGCAGTACTTC. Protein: CASSQGGQGLDPYEQYF.

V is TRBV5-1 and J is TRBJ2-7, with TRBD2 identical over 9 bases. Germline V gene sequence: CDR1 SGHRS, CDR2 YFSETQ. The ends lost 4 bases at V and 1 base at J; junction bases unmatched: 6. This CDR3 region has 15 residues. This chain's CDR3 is CASSIETSGSYEQYF. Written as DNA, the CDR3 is TGCGCCAGCAGCATCGAGACTAGCGGATCCTACGAGCAGTACTTC.